This TCR beta chain was obtained from a study of blood T cell repertoires in COVID-19. Overall study context: Samples representing acute and convalescent COVID-19 were sourced from the United States, Italy and Spain. PBMCs, B-cell-depleted T cells, or T cells provided the cDNA or gDNA that made up the material.

In the original workflow: Amplification of reference gene primers provided the estimated nucleated cell counts. The repertoire was sequenced with immunoSEQ multiplex PCR; TCRdb's copy has only in-frame clones and lacks some. That table supplies the V and J calls and clone size; D and trimming were determined from the DNA. The profile shows approximately 39,000 clones, about 94% of them singletons. Germline values: CDR1 LGHNA, CDR2 YSLEER. CDR3 size: 18 residues. Trimming took 3 bases from V and 0 from J, leaving 18 bases between them. Source material: peripheral blood. V is TRBV4-3 and J is TRBJ1-3; maybe TRBD1 (6 bases). This TCR derives from a human donor with active COVID-19. The donor label of this sample is uncertain. The CDR3 protein is CASSHAIPQTGSGNTIYF. CDR3 DNA sequence: TGCGCCAGCAGCCATGCGATTCCCCAGACAGGCTCTGGAAACACCATATATTTT.